A selection of T cell receptor beta chains follows, all from one sample in a study of Graves' ophthalmopathy and Graves' hyperthyroidism. Each CDR3 protein gets one entry after TCRdb re-called the multiplex PCR reads with MiXCR. In the table there are approximately 1.2 million distinct CDR3 sequences, less than 45% of which are singletons. The specimen was peripheral blood or thyroid tissue (not recorded which). Receptors were obtained from an adult man with Graves' hyperthyroidism. CDR3s include the opening cysteine and the closing phenylalanine or tryptophan. Fields, in order: CDR3 DNA, CDR3 protein, clone size, J gene, D gene, V gene. The D gene is left open where the match is weak. Where a row states a size, it is once, few, many or the class of an expanded clone; other rows omit it.

CDR3nt: TGTGCCAGCAGCCTAGGGTTCCTCAACTATGGCTACACCTTC
CDR3aa: CASSLGFLNYGYTF
abundance: few
j_gene: TRBJ1-2
d_gene: .
v_gene: TRBV7-6

CDR3nt: TGTGCCAGCCAGGGTATGAACACTGAAGCTTTCTTT
CDR3aa: CASQGMNTEAFF
abundance: few
j_gene: TRBJ1-1
d_gene: .
v_gene: TRBV28

CDR3nt: TGTGCCAGCAGGGATGAGAGAAACACTGAAGCTTTCTTT
CDR3aa: CASRDERNTEAFF
abundance: many
j_gene: TRBJ1-1
d_gene: .
v_gene: TRBV7-2

CDR3nt: TGCAGCGTTTGGACAGGGGGCGGGTATGGCTACACCTTC
CDR3aa: CSVWTGGGYGYTF
abundance: many
j_gene: TRBJ1-2
d_gene: TRBD1
v_gene: TRBV29-1

CDR3nt: TGCAGTGCTGCGTCGAGCTCCTACGAGCAGTACTTC
CDR3aa: CSAASSSYEQYF
abundance: .
j_gene: TRBJ2-7
d_gene: .
v_gene: TRBV20-1

CDR3nt: TGTGCCAGCAGGGCCGGGACATCTGGGGCCAACGTCCTGACTTTC
CDR3aa: CASRAGTSGANVLTF
abundance: .
j_gene: TRBJ2-6
d_gene: .
v_gene: TRBV28

CDR3nt: TGTGCCAGCAGAACGAGCGGTACCCGCTCCTACGAGCAGTACTTC
CDR3aa: CASRTSGTRSYEQYF
abundance: many
j_gene: TRBJ2-7
d_gene: .
v_gene: TRBV12-3/TRBV12-4

CDR3nt: TGTGCCTGGAGTGGCGGGTCCAGGGCAAACACTGAAGCTTTCTTT
CDR3aa: CAWSGGSRANTEAFF
abundance: .
j_gene: TRBJ1-1
d_gene: .
v_gene: TRBV19

CDR3nt: TGTGCCAGCACCCCATCATCGTACGAGCAGTACTTC
CDR3aa: CASTPSSYEQYF
abundance: many
j_gene: TRBJ2-7
d_gene: .
v_gene: TRBV7-8

CDR3nt: TGCAGTGCTAGCCCTGGACTAGCGGGAGCGGCGTCCTACGAGCAGTACTTC
CDR3aa: CSASPGLAGAASYEQYF
abundance: .
j_gene: TRBJ2-7
d_gene: TRBD2
v_gene: TRBV20-1

CDR3nt: TGTGCCAGCAGCCAGAACTTAGAAGAGACCCAGTACTTC
CDR3aa: CASSQNLEETQYF
abundance: .
j_gene: TRBJ2-5
d_gene: .
v_gene: TRBV14

CDR3nt: TGTGCCAGCAGCCCAAGCGCGGGCTACGAGCATTTT
CDR3aa: CASSPSAGYEHF
abundance: .
j_gene: TRBJ1-5
d_gene: .
v_gene: TRBV7-3

CDR3nt: TGTGCCAGTAGTATGGGGACAGGGGGCTACGAGCAGTACTTC
CDR3aa: CASSMGTGGYEQYF
abundance: many
j_gene: TRBJ2-7
d_gene: TRBD1
v_gene: TRBV19

CDR3nt: TGTGCCAGCAGTGACGACAGGACAGGAAACACTGAAGCTTTCTTT
CDR3aa: CASSDDRTGNTEAFF
abundance: .
j_gene: TRBJ1-1
d_gene: TRBD1
v_gene: TRBV6-5

CDR3nt: TGTGCCAGCAGTTTAGGCGAGGTGGGGGATCAGCCCCAGCATTTT
CDR3aa: CASSLGEVGDQPQHF
abundance: many
j_gene: TRBJ1-5
d_gene: .
v_gene: TRBV12-3/TRBV12-4

CDR3nt: TGTGCCAGCAGTGAACTAGATAAAGATACGCAGTATTTT
CDR3aa: CASSELDKDTQYF
abundance: few
j_gene: TRBJ2-3
d_gene: .
v_gene: TRBV2

CDR3nt: TGTGCCTGGAGTGGGAGGGGGACAGGGTTCCAAGAGCAGTACTTC
CDR3aa: CAWSGRGTGFQEQYF
abundance: .
j_gene: TRBJ2-7
d_gene: TRBD1
v_gene: TRBV30

CDR3nt: TGTGCCACCAACCAGGCTCCTATACAGGGAGTCGGCTACACCTTC
CDR3aa: CATNQAPIQGVGYTF
abundance: .
j_gene: TRBJ1-2
d_gene: .
v_gene: TRBV25-1

CDR3nt: TGTGCCAGCAGCCAAGCGATATGGGCGGGAGATAGCAATCAGCCCCAGCATTTT
CDR3aa: CASSQAIWAGDSNQPQHF
abundance: .
j_gene: TRBJ1-5
d_gene: .
v_gene: TRBV11-2

CDR3nt: TGCAGTGCCCCTTCCATCTACGAGCAGTACTTC
CDR3aa: CSAPSIYEQYF
abundance: .
j_gene: TRBJ2-7
d_gene: .
v_gene: TRBV20-1

CDR3nt: TGTGCCAGCAACAGTAGGACTGAAGCTTTCTTT
CDR3aa: CASNSRTEAFF
abundance: few
j_gene: TRBJ1-1
d_gene: .
v_gene: TRBV6-2/TRBV6-3

CDR3nt: TGTGCCAGCAGCGTAGATCCCGGTAGAGCAACTAATGAAAAACTGTTTTTT
CDR3aa: CASSVDPGRATNEKLFF
abundance: .
j_gene: TRBJ1-4
d_gene: .
v_gene: TRBV9

CDR3nt: TGCGCCAGCAGTGAGCCGGACAGGGGACGTGGCAATCAGCCCCAGCATTTT
CDR3aa: CASSEPDRGRGNQPQHF
abundance: .
j_gene: TRBJ1-5
d_gene: TRBD1
v_gene: TRBV10-2

CDR3nt: TGCAGTGCTAGCCGGACGTTGGGTCCCTACGAGCAGTACTTC
CDR3aa: CSASRTLGPYEQYF
abundance: .
j_gene: TRBJ2-7
d_gene: .
v_gene: TRBV20-1

CDR3nt: TGTGCCAGCAGAAAATCCCAGGGGGATTCACCCCTCCACTTT
CDR3aa: CASRKSQGDSPLHF
abundance: .
j_gene: TRBJ1-6
d_gene: TRBD1
v_gene: TRBV2

CDR3nt: TGCGCCAGCAGCCTTACGACAGGGGTGACTAATGAAAAACTGTTTTTT
CDR3aa: CASSLTTGVTNEKLFF
abundance: .
j_gene: TRBJ1-4
d_gene: TRBD1
v_gene: TRBV7-9

CDR3nt: TGTGCCATCAGCGGGAGTTCGAACACCGGGGAGCTGTTTTTT
CDR3aa: CAISGSSNTGELFF
abundance: many
j_gene: TRBJ2-2
d_gene: .
v_gene: TRBV10-3

CDR3nt: TGTGCCAGCAGCCAAGACCCGATTAGCAATCAGCCCCAGCATTTT
CDR3aa: CASSQDPISNQPQHF
abundance: .
j_gene: TRBJ1-5
d_gene: .
v_gene: TRBV4-1

CDR3nt: TGTGCCAGTAGTATACAGGCTAATCAGCCCCAGCATTTT
CDR3aa: CASSIQANQPQHF
abundance: few
j_gene: TRBJ1-5
d_gene: .
v_gene: TRBV19

CDR3nt: TGTGCCACACGCGGGACCCGCCAAGAGACCCAGTACTTC
CDR3aa: CATRGTRQETQYF
abundance: few
j_gene: TRBJ2-5
d_gene: .
v_gene: TRBV10-3

CDR3nt: TGTGCCAGCAGCCCGACAGGGGGCGCGTCTAATGAAAAACTGTTTTTT
CDR3aa: CASSPTGGASNEKLFF
abundance: few
j_gene: TRBJ1-4
d_gene: TRBD1
v_gene: TRBV7-9

CDR3nt: TGCAGCGTTGAAGGGGGGGGTACTAGCGGGAGCGATTACGAGCAGTACTTC
CDR3aa: CSVEGGGTSGSDYEQYF
abundance: many
j_gene: TRBJ2-7
d_gene: TRBD2
v_gene: TRBV29-1

CDR3nt: TGTGCCAGCAGCGAGGGAACTATCTATGGCTACACCTTC
CDR3aa: CASSEGTIYGYTF
abundance: .
j_gene: TRBJ1-2
d_gene: .
v_gene: TRBV5-4

CDR3nt: TGTGCCAGCAGCTTAGGAGGGGTGGTCAGAGAGACCCAGTACTTC
CDR3aa: CASSLGGVVRETQYF
abundance: many
j_gene: TRBJ2-5
d_gene: .
v_gene: TRBV7-6

CDR3nt: TGTGCCAGTACCCTAACGATCCTTTTAGGAGGCTATGGCTACACCTTC
CDR3aa: CASTLTILLGGYGYTF
abundance: many
j_gene: TRBJ1-2
d_gene: .
v_gene: TRBV19

CDR3nt: TGCGCCAGCAGCCTCGGACAGGGGGCGGACTACGAGCAGTACTTC
CDR3aa: CASSLGQGADYEQYF
abundance: .
j_gene: TRBJ2-7
d_gene: TRBD1
v_gene: TRBV7-9

CDR3nt: TGTGCCACCAGTCGGGGTTCGTACAAGCAGTACTTC
CDR3aa: CATSRGSYKQYF
abundance: .
j_gene: TRBJ2-7
d_gene: .
v_gene: TRBV24-1

CDR3nt: TGTGCCAGCAGTCCGGGACTAGCGGGAGACACCGGGGAGCTGTTTTTT
CDR3aa: CASSPGLAGDTGELFF
abundance: few
j_gene: TRBJ2-2
d_gene: TRBD2
v_gene: TRBV6-5

CDR3nt: TGCAGCGCCGACGGACGGACGACCCCTGAAGCTAACTATGGCTACACCTTC
CDR3aa: CSADGRTTPEANYGYTF
abundance: .
j_gene: TRBJ1-2
d_gene: .
v_gene: TRBV29-1

CDR3nt: TGTGCCAGCAGCTGTGCTAGGCACCAAGAGACCCAGTACTTC
CDR3aa: CASSCARHQETQYF
abundance: .
j_gene: TRBJ2-5
d_gene: .
v_gene: TRBV7-9

CDR3nt: TGTGCCACCAGCAGAGTGGGGGCACTGAACACTGAAGCTTTCTTT
CDR3aa: CATSRVGALNTEAFF
abundance: .
j_gene: TRBJ1-1
d_gene: .
v_gene: TRBV15

CDR3nt: TGTGCCAGCAGTTTACTAGGGAGGAAGGAGACCCAGTACTTC
CDR3aa: CASSLLGRKETQYF
abundance: .
j_gene: TRBJ2-5
d_gene: .
v_gene: TRBV27

CDR3nt: TGCAGTGCTAGTCGGCAGGGTGGCACCGGGGAGCTGTTTTTT
CDR3aa: CSASRQGGTGELFF
abundance: many
j_gene: TRBJ2-2
d_gene: .
v_gene: TRBV20-1

CDR3nt: TGTGCCATCCGGGACAGGGATATTCACGAGCAGTACTTC
CDR3aa: CAIRDRDIHEQYF
abundance: .
j_gene: TRBJ2-7
d_gene: TRBD1
v_gene: TRBV10-3

CDR3nt: TGTGCCAGCAGTTACCCCAACAGGGGTATCTACGAGCAGTACTTC
CDR3aa: CASSYPNRGIYEQYF
abundance: .
j_gene: TRBJ2-7
d_gene: TRBD1
v_gene: TRBV28

CDR3nt: TGTGCCATCAGTGAGTCAACAGATTTTAACACTGAAGCTTTCTTT
CDR3aa: CAISESTDFNTEAFF
abundance: few
j_gene: TRBJ1-1
d_gene: .
v_gene: TRBV10-3

CDR3nt: TGCGCCAGCAGCCAAGGGCAGGGAAAGCAAGAGACCCAGTACTTC
CDR3aa: CASSQGQGKQETQYF
abundance: .
j_gene: TRBJ2-5
d_gene: .
v_gene: TRBV4-1

CDR3nt: TGCAGTGCCCGGGACAGGACTTTCAATAATTCACCCCTCCACTTT
CDR3aa: CSARDRTFNNSPLHF
abundance: many
j_gene: TRBJ1-6
d_gene: TRBD1
v_gene: TRBV20-1

CDR3nt: TGTGCCAGCAGCTTAGCCGGGGCTATTTCCTACGAGCAGTACTTC
CDR3aa: CASSLAGAISYEQYF
abundance: few
j_gene: TRBJ2-7
d_gene: .
v_gene: TRBV11-2

CDR3nt: TGTGCCAGCAGCGTGTGGAGGGGTGAAGGCACCGTTTTT
CDR3aa: CASSVWRGEGTVF
abundance: once
j_gene: TRBJ1-4
d_gene: .
v_gene: TRBV7-9

CDR3nt: TGTGCCAGCAGCCCGGGACAGGAATCTCCACTGTTTTTT
CDR3aa: CASSPGQESPLFF
abundance: many
j_gene: TRBJ1-4
d_gene: TRBD1
v_gene: TRBV11-2

CDR3nt: TGTGCCAGCAGGGGACTCGGCGGGGAGAACGAGCAGTACTTC
CDR3aa: CASRGLGGENEQYF
abundance: many
j_gene: TRBJ2-7
d_gene: .
v_gene: TRBV12-3/TRBV12-4